This T cell receptor beta chain appears in the sequencing data of a study of shared clonotypes between healthy human individuals. Study as a whole: Aged between 18 and 49, the donors were a couple of women and a few men. Each donor's CD8 memory used one plate, CD8 naive two, each CD4 subset three.

The method was immunoSEQ multiplex PCR; TCRdb's version includes in-frame clones alone and lacks a portion of them. Found here are roughly 2,000,000 clones, about 95% of them singletons; the top ten hold around 1%. Naive-designated CD8 cells lacked CD45RO, were positively enriched for CCR7, and omitted terminally differentiated effector memory CD45RA+ cells. General observations from the study: Naive subsets typically showed greater estimated richness than memory subsets. Represented diversity, genetic and exposure-history alike, was limited by few donors.

As to this clone: Its antigen is unknown.

This TCR was sampled from a man between 18 and 29 years old in good health. Material for sequencing was naive CD8+ T cells sorted from blood.

CDR3 coding DNA: TGTGCCAGCAGCTCAAGGAGAGAACAGCGCAGCTCCTACGAGCAGTACTTC. Its translation: CASSSRREQRSSYEQYF. The V and J genes are TRBV21-1 and TRBJ2-7. TRBV21-1 is labeled a pseudogene. This CDR3 comprises 17 residues.